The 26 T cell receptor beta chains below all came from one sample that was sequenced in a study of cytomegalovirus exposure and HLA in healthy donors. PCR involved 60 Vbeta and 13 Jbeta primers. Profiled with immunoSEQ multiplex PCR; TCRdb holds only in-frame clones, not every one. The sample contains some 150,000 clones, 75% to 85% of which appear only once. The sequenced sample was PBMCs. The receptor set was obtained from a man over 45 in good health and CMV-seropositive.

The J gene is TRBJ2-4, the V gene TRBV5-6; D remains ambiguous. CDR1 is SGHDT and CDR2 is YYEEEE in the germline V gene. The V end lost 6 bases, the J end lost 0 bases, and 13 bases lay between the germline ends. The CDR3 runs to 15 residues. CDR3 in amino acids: CASTANLRAKNIQYF. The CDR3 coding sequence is TGTGCCAGCACCGCAAACCTTAGAGCCAAAAACATTCAGTACTTC.

Here the CDR3 reads CASSVIWQGVMNTEAFF. The CDR3 DNA sequence: TGTGCCAGCAGCGTAATCTGGCAGGGGGTGATGAACACTGAAGCTTTCTTT. The rearrangement uses TRBV11-2 and TRBJ1-1, with 7 positions matching TRBD1. J was trimmed by 0 bases and V by 5 bases; bases with no gene match: 12. This CDR3 spans 17 amino acids. Germline V gives CDR1 SGHAT, CDR2 FQNNGV. The full variable domain, completed using reference TRBV11-2 and TRBJ1-1, is EAGVAQSPRYKIIEKRQSVAFWCNPISGHATLYWYQQILGQGPKLLIQFQNNGVVDDSQLPKDRFSAERLKGVDSTLKIQPAKLEDSAVYLCASSVIWQGVMNTEAFFGQGTRLTVV.

CDR3 nucleotides: TGTGCCAGCAGCCCCGGGACTAGCGGATACGAGCAGTACTTC. Amino acid sequence: CASSPGTSGYEQYF. This chain links TRBV7-8 with TRBJ2-7, with 11 bases lining up with TRBD2. V was pared by 5 bases and J by 4 bases, with 4 bases of the junction left unmatched. The germline CDR1 and CDR2 sequences are SGHVS and FQNEAQ. The CDR3 contains 14 residues.

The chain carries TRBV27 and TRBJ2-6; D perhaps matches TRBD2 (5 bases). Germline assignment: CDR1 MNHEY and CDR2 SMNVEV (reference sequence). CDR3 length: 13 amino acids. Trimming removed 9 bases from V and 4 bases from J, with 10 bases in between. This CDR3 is CASGRAGANVLTF. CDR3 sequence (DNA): TGTGCCAGTGGGCGGGCCGGGGCCAACGTCCTGACTTTC.

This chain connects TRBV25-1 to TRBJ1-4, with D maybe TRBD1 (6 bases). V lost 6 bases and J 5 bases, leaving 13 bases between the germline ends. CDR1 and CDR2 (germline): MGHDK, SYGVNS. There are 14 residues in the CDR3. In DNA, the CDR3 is TGTGCCAGCAGCATGGGGCAGGGGAATGAAAAACTGTTTTTT. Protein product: CASSMGQGNEKLFF.

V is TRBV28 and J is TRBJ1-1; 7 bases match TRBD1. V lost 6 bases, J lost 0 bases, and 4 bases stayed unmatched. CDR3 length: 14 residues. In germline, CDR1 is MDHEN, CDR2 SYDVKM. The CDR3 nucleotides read TGTGCCAGCAGGCAGGGGGTGGTGAACACTGAAGCTTTCTTT. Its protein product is CASRQGVVNTEAFF.

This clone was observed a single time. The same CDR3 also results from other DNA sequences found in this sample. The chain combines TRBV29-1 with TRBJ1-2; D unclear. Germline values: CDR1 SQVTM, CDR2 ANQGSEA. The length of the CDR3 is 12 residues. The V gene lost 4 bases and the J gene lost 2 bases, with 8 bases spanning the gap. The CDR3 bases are TGCAGCGTTGTTTCCGGGAACTATGGCTACACCTTC. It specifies CSVVSGNYGYTF.

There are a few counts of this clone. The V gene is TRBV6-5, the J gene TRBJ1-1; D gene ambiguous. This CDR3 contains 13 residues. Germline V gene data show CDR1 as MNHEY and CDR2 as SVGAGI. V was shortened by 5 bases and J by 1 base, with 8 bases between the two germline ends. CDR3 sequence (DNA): TGTGCCAGCAGTGAGTCACCGAACACTGAAGCTTTCTTT. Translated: CASSESPNTEAFF.

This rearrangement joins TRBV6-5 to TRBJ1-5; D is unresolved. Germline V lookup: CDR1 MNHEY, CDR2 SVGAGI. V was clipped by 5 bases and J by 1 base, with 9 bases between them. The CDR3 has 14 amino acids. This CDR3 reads CASSRQESNQPQHF. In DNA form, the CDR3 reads TGTGCCAGCAGTAGGCAGGAAAGCAATCAGCCCCAGCATTTT.

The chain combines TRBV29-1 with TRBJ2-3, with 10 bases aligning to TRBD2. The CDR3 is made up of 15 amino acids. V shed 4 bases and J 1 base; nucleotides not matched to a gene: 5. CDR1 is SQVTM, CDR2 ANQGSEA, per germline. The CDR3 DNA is TGCAGCGTTGCGCATACTAGCGGGGGCACAGATACGCAGTATTTT. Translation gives CSVAHTSGGTDTQYF.

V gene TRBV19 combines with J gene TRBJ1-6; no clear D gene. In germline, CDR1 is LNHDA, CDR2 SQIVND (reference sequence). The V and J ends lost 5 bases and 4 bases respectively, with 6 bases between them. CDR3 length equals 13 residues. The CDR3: CASSEEYNSPLHF. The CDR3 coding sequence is TGTGCCAGTAGTGAGGAATATAATTCACCCCTCCACTTT.

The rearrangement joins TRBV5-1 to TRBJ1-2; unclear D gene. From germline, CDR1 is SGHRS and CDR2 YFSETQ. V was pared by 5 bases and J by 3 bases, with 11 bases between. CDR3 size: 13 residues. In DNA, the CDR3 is TGCGCCAGCAGGGTCACGGTGGACTATGGCTACACCTTC. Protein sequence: CASRVTVDYGYTF.

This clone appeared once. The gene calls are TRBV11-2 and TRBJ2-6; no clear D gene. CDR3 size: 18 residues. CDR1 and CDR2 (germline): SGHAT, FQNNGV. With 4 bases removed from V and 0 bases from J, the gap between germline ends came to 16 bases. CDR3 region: CASSSISRVSSGANVLTF. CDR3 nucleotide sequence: TGTGCCAGCAGCTCTATCTCCCGAGTAAGCTCTGGGGCCAACGTCCTGACTTTC.

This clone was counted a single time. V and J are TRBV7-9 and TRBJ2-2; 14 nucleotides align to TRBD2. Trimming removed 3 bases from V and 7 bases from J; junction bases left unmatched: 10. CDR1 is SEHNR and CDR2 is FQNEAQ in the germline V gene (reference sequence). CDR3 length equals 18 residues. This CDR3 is CASSFPTSGRANGGELFF. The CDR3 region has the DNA TGTGCCAGCAGCTTCCCGACTAGCGGGAGGGCGAACGGCGGGGAGCTGTTTTTT.

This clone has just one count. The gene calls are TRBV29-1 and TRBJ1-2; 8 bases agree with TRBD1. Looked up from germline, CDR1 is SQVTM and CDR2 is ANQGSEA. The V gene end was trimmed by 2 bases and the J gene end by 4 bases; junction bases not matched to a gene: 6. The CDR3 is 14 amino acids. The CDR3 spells CSVEIPGQVYGYTF. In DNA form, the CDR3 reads TGCAGCGTTGAAATACCGGGACAGGTCTATGGCTACACCTTC. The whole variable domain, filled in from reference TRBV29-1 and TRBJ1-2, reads SAVISQKPSRDICQRGTSLTIQCQVDSQVTMMFWYRQQPGQSLTLIATANQGSEATYESGFVIDKFPISRPNLTFSTLTVSNMSPEDSSIYLCSVEIPGQVYGYTFGSGTRLTVV.

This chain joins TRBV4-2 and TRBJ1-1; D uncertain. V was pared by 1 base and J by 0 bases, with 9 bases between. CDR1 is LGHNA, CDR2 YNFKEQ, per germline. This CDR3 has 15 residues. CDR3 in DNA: TGTGCCAGCAGCCAAGGAGGTAAGTTGAACACTGAAGCTTTCTTT. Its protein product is CASSQGGKLNTEAFF.

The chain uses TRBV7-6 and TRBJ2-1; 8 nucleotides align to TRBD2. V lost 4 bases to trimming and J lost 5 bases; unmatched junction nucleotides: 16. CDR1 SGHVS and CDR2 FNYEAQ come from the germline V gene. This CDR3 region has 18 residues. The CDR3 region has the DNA TGTGCCAGCAGCTCCCCCCGGGGCGTAGCGGGAACAAACAATGAGCAGTTCTTC. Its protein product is CASSSPRGVAGTNNEQFF. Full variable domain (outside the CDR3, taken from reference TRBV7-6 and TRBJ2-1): GAGVSQSPRYKVTKRGQDVALRCDPISGHVSLYWYRQALGQGPEFLTYFNYEAQQDKSGLPNDRFSAERPEGSISTLTIQRTEQRDSAMYRCASSSPRGVAGTNNEQFFGPGTRLTVL.

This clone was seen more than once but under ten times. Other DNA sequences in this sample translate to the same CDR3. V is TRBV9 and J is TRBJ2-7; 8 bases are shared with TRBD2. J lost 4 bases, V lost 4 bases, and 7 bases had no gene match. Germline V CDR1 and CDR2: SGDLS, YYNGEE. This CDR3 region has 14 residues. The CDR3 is CASSPRLASYEQYF. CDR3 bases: TGTGCCAGCAGCCCCCGACTAGCGAGTTACGAGCAGTACTTC. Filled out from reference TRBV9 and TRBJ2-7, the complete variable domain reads DSGVTQTPKHLITATGQRVTLRCSPRSGDLSVYWYQQSLDQGLQFLIQYYNGEERAKGNILERFSAQQFPDLHSELNLSSLELGDSALYFCASSPRLASYEQYFGPGTRLTVT.

As DNA, the CDR3 is TGTGCCAGCAGCGTAGCATCTGGGGGGGGAGCCCAGTACTTC. The encoded protein is CASSVASGGGAQYF. The chain has TRBV9 and TRBJ2-5, with 7 positions matching TRBD2. Unmatched junction bases numbered 8, after V lost 0 bases and J lost 9 bases. The CDR3 extends over 14 amino acids. Germline V gene lookup returns CDR1 SGDLS and CDR2 YYNGEE.

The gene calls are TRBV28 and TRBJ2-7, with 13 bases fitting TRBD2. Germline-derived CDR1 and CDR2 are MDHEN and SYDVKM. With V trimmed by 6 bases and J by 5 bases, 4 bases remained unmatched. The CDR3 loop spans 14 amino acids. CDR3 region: CASSRTSGSNEQYF. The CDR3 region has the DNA TGTGCCAGCAGCCGGACTAGCGGGAGCAACGAGCAGTACTTC.

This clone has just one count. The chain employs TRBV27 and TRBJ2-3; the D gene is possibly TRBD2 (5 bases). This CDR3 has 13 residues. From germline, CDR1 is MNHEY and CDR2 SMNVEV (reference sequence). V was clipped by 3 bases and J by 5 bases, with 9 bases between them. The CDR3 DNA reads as TGTGCCAGCAGTTTCCAACTAGGAGATACGCAGTATTTT. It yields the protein CASSFQLGDTQYF.

The DNA for the CDR3 is TGTGCCAGTAGTATCGGCCAAACAGGCGCCGGGGAGCTGTTTTTT. Translating gives CASSIGQTGAGELFF. This sequence joins TRBV19 and TRBJ2-2; the D gene is possibly TRBD1 (5 bases). The CDR3 consists of 15 residues. CDR1 is LNHDA and CDR2 is SQIVND in the germline V gene (reference sequence). V was cut by 3 bases and J by 6 bases, with 14 bases left in between.

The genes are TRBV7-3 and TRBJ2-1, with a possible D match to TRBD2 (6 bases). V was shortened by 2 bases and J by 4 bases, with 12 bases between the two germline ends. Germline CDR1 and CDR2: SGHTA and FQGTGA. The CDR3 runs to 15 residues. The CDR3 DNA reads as TGTGCCAGCAGCTTACTCGGGACTTCGTACAATGAGCAGTTCTTC. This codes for CASSLLGTSYNEQFF.

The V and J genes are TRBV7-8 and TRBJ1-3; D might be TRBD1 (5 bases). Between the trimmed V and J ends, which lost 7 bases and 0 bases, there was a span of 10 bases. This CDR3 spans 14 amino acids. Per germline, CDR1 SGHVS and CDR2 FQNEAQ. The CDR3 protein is CASISQDSGNTIYF. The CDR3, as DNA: TGTGCCAGCATCTCACAGGACTCTGGAAACACCATATATTTT.

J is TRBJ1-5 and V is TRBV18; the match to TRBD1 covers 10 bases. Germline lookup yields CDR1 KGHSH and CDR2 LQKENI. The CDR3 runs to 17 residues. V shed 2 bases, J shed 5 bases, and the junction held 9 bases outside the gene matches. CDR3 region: CASSPETGGAGYQPQHF. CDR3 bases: TGTGCCAGCTCACCAGAGACAGGGGGCGCGGGGTATCAGCCCCAGCATTTT.

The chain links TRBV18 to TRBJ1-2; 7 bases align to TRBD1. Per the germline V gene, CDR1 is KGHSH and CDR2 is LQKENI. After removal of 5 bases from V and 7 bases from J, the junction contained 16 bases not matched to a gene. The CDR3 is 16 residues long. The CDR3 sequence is CASSLDRSLLGSGYTF. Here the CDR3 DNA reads TGTGCCAGCTCATTGGACAGGAGCTTACTAGGGTCTGGCTACACCTTC. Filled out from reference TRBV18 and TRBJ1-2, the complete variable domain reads NAGVMQNPRHLVRRRGQEARLRCSPMKGHSHVYWYRQLPEEGLKFMVYLQKENIIDESGMPKERFSAEFPKEGPSILRIQQVVRGDSAAYFCASSLDRSLLGSGYTFGSGTRLTVV.